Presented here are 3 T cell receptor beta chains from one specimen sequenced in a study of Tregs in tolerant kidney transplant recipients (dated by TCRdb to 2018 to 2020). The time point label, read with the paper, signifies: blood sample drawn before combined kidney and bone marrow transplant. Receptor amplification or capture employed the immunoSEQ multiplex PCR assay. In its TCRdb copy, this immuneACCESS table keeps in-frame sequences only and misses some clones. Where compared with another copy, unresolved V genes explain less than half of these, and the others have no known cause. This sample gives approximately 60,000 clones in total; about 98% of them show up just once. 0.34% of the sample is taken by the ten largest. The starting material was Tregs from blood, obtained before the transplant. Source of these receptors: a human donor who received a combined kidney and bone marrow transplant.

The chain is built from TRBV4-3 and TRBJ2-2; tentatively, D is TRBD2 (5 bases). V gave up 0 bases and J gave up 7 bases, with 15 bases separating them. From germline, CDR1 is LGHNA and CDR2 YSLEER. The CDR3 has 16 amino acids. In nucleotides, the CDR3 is TGCGCCAGCAGCCAAGAAGGTTTCGCCAGCGGCGGGGAGCTGTTTTTT. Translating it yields CASSQEGFASGGELFF.

CDR3 in amino acids: CASTFPNTGELFF. Here the CDR3 DNA reads TGTGCCAGTACTTTCCCGAACACCGGGGAGCTGTTTTTT. The V gene is TRBV19, the J gene TRBJ2-2, with D unclear. The CDR3 has 13 amino acids. Germline values: CDR1 LNHDA, CDR2 SQIVND (reference sequence). Trimming took off 7 bases at V and 0 bases at J, with 6 bases between the two ends.

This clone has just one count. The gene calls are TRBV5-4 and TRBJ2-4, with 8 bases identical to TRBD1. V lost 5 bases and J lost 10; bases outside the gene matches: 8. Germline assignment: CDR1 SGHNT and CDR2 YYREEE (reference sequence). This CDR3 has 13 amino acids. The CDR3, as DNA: TGTGCCAGCAGTAAGACAGGGGATGAAATTCAGTACTTC. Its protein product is CASSKTGDEIQYF. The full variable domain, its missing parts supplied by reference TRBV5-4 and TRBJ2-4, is ETGVTQSPTHLIKTRGQQVTLRCSSQSGHNTVSWYQQALGQGPQFIFQYYREEENGRGNFPPRFSGLQFPNYSSELNVNALELDDSALYLCASSKTGDEIQYFGAGTRLSVL.